This entry describes one TCR beta chain. The germline V gene encodes CDR1 SGDLS and CDR2 YYNGEE. Trimming pared 4 bases from V and 5 bases from J, leaving 13 bases between. This CDR3 region has 13 residues. The sample originates from a study of OX40 agonist ivuxolimab in advanced cancers. Sequenced by immunoSEQ multiplex PCR; TCRdb stores in-frame clones only, minus some. The sample has about 46,000 clones; over 75% are singletons. The chain has TRBV9 and TRBJ2-7; D may be TRBD2 (5 bases). The sequence was obtained from an adult with an advanced solid tumor such as melanoma, head and neck, liver or kidney cancer. The material sequenced was CD4+ or CD8+ T cells sorted from blood, taken in a trial of the OX40 agonist ivuxolimab. The CDR3: CASSPGVSHEQYF. In DNA form, the CDR3 reads TGTGCCAGCAGCCCCGGGGTGAGTCACGAGCAGTACTTC.